This T cell receptor beta chain emerged from a study of blood T cell repertoires in COVID-19. Original processing notes: Estimation of nucleated cell counts was performed using reference gene primer amplification. The protocol was immunoSEQ multiplex PCR, while the TCRdb copy is restricted to in-frame clones and leaves out a portion. V, J and clone size were drawn from that table, and D and trimming were deduced from the DNA. The sample contains 200,000 to 250,000 clones, about 89% of which appear only once. Germline trimming cut 4 bases from V and 1 base from J; bases unmatched to any gene: 16. Germline V gene data show CDR1 as LNHDA and CDR2 as SQIVND (reference sequence). The CDR3 consists of 19 residues.

The sample consisted of peripheral blood. The chain combines TRBV19 with TRBJ2-3; 8 nucleotides line up with TRBD1. The receptor comes from a woman between 35 and 50 years old with acute or convalescent COVID-19. CDR3 bases: TGTGCCAGTAGTACGAGGACAGGGACTGGGGGAACTCGCACAGATACGCAGTATTTT. It encodes CASSTRTGTGGTRTDTQYF.